Below, 20 T cell receptor beta chains from the same sample are listed, as sequenced in a study of cytomegalovirus exposure and HLA in healthy donors. 60 Vbeta and 13 Jbeta primers were used in PCR. Produced via immunoSEQ multiplex PCR; TCRdb's table is partial and in-frame only. Counted here are around 130,000 clones, 80% to 85% occurring once; the ten biggest clones make up approximately 2.1%. The sample consisted of PBMCs. The source of these receptors is a young man in good health and CMV-seronegative.

CDR3 in amino acids: CASSVAGVVTGELFF. Here the CDR3 DNA reads TGTGCCAGCAGCGTAGCGGGGGTTGTCACCGGGGAGCTGTTTTTT. This chain connects TRBV9 to TRBJ2-2, with TRBD2 as a possible D gene (6 bases). CDR3 size: 15 residues. Trimming took off 0 bases at V and 4 bases at J, with 10 bases between the two ends. Germline V gene lookup returns CDR1 SGDLS and CDR2 YYNGEE.

This chain uses TRBV9 with TRBJ2-1; 13 nucleotides agree with TRBD2. This CDR3 spans 23 amino acids. Looked up from germline, CDR1 is SGDLS and CDR2 is YYNGEE. Trimming took 3 bases from V and 0 from J; bases not matched to a gene: 21. CDR3 residues: CASSAYPGGAGLAGPGSYNEQFF. The CDR3 bases are TGTGCCAGCAGCGCCTATCCGGGGGGCGCGGGACTAGCGGGGCCTGGCTCCTACAATGAGCAGTTCTTC.

The chain recombines TRBV2 with TRBJ2-7; 7 positions agree with TRBD1. The CDR3 has 12 amino acids. The germline CDR1 and CDR2 sequences are SNHLY and FYNNEI. V was clipped by 5 bases and J by 5 bases; unmatched bases: 3. The CDR3 nucleotides are TGTGCCAGCAGTAAAACAGGGGACGAGCAGTACTTC. Translating it yields CASSKTGDEQYF.

The rearrangement links TRBV15 to TRBJ1-4; TRBD1 might be the D (6 bases). The CDR3 consists of 16 residues. CDR1 and CDR2 (germline): LNHNV, YYDKDF (reference sequence). V lost 4 bases, J lost 7 bases, and 19 bases lay in between. The CDR3 protein is CATSTLAGAESEKLFF. The DNA for the CDR3 is TGTGCCACCAGCACCCTGGCGGGGGCAGAATCTGAAAAACTGTTTTTT.

This chain connects TRBV28 to TRBJ2-5; D call uncertain. Germline values: CDR1 MDHEN, CDR2 SYDVKM. CDR3 size: 15 residues. Trimming stripped 1 base from V and 5 bases from J, with 14 bases between. The CDR3 protein is CASSLFGPDGETQYF. CDR3 sequence (DNA): TGTGCCAGCAGTTTATTTGGCCCTGACGGGGAGACCCAGTACTTC.

Turning to this clone: One junction end disagrees with the germline gene, perhaps due to a read error. The V call is TRBV2, the J call TRBJ2-4, with D perhaps matching TRBD2 (6 bases). Germline V gives CDR1 SNHLY, CDR2 FYNNEI. CDR3 length: 14 amino acids. CDR3 sequence: CASSEEEGLNSQYF. The CDR3 nucleotides are TGTGCCAGCAGTGAAGAGGAGGGCCTGAACAGTCAGTACTTC.

The chain is built from TRBV5-1 and TRBJ1-2; D gene ambiguous. Trimming cost V 2 bases and J 4 bases, with 12 bases left between them. The CDR3 has 14 residues. Germline V gives CDR1 SGHRS, CDR2 YFSETQ. This CDR3 is CASSLNGEGYGYTF. The CDR3 coding sequence is TGCGCCAGCAGCTTAAATGGGGAGGGCTATGGCTACACCTTC. Filled out from reference TRBV5-1 and TRBJ1-2, the complete variable domain reads KAGVTQTPRYLIKTRGQQVTLSCSPISGHRSVSWYQQTPGQGLQFLFEYFSETQRNKGNFPGRFSGRQFSNSRSEMNVSTLELGDSALYLCASSLNGEGYGYTFGSGTRLTVV.

The V gene is TRBV5-5, the J gene TRBJ1-4, with a tentative D call TRBD1 (5 bases). V was trimmed by 0 bases and J by 6 bases, leaving 6 bases between them. The CDR3 spans 13 residues. Germline loops: CDR1 SGHKS, CDR2 YYEKEE (reference sequence). CDR3 loop: CASSLGQYEKLFF. CDR3 coding DNA: TGTGCCAGCAGCTTGGGACAGTATGAAAAACTGTTTTTT.

This clone was seen only once. The gene calls are TRBV7-2 and TRBJ1-2, with D unresolved. Germline V gene sequence: CDR1 SGHTA, CDR2 FQGNSA. Deletions cut 1 base from V and 4 bases from J, with 10 bases between. CDR3 size: 14 residues. CDR3 in amino acids: CASSLDAVSYGYTF. The CDR3 coding sequence is TGTGCCAGCAGCTTAGACGCAGTCAGCTATGGCTACACCTTC. The full variable domain, rest sourced from reference TRBV7-2 and TRBJ1-2, is GAGVSQSPSNKVTEKGKDVELRCDPISGHTALYWYRQSLGQGLEFLIYFQGNSAPDKSGLPSDRFSAERTGGSVSTLTIQRTQQEDSAVYLCASSLDAVSYGYTFGSGTRLTVV.

The gene calls are TRBV2 and TRBJ2-2; 8 nucleotides match TRBD1. The V gene's germline CDR1 is SNHLY and CDR2 FYNNEI. There are 14 residues in the CDR3. Germline trimming cut 7 bases from V and 6 bases from J; bases unmatched to any gene: 7. The CDR3, as DNA: TGTGCCAGCAAATCAGGGGGCAATGCCGGGGAGCTGTTTTTT. Amino acids: CASKSGGNAGELFF.

The chain has TRBV30 and TRBJ2-3; 7 bases match TRBD2. This CDR3 region has 16 residues. The trim removed 3 bases at V and 6 bases at J, leaving 15 bases unmatched. Germline V gives CDR1 GTSNPN, CDR2 SVGIG (reference sequence). CDR3 loop: CAWRGGLGSWGDTQYF. The CDR3 nucleotides are TGTGCCTGGAGGGGAGGACTAGGGTCGTGGGGGGATACGCAGTATTTT.

This sequence joins TRBV18 and TRBJ1-5; 8 positions match TRBD1. Germline loops: CDR1 KGHSH, CDR2 LQKENI. The CDR3 consists of 15 residues. The V segment lost 4 bases and the J segment 5 bases; nucleotides outside the gene matches: 7. CDR3 amino acids: CASSRQTGGDQPQHF. CDR3 coding DNA: TGTGCCAGCTCACGCCAAACAGGGGGTGATCAGCCCCAGCATTTT.

This chain connects TRBV4-3 to TRBJ2-7; 10 bases are shared with TRBD1. Germline CDR1 is LGHNA and CDR2 is YSLEER. With 3 bases clipped from V and 0 bases from J, the junction kept 17 bases outside the gene matches. CDR3 size: 20 residues. The CDR3: CASSHRPGTGDLRSSYEQYF. CDR3 DNA: TGCGCCAGCAGCCACCGACCCGGGACAGGGGACTTAAGGAGCTCCTACGAGCAGTACTTC.

The chain is built from TRBV6-5 and TRBJ1-1; D not certain. Per the germline V gene, CDR1 is MNHEY and CDR2 is SVGAGI. With 6 bases removed from V and 5 bases from J, the gap between germline ends came to 19 bases. This CDR3 comprises 15 residues. CDR3 nucleotides: TGTGCCAGCAGGTTTACGACTTTGGTCGGAACTGAAGCTTTCTTT. This gives the protein CASRFTTLVGTEAFF.

The chain carries TRBV6-6 and TRBJ2-5; D may be TRBD1 (6 bases). Matching the DNA end better, TRBJ2-7 makes the J call doubtful. The CDR3 runs 14 residues. Germline values: CDR1 MNHNY, CDR2 SVGAGI (reference sequence). In DNA form, the CDR3 reads TGTGCCAGCAGCCAGGGGCACCTCTCCTACGAGCAGTACTTC. Translated, it gives CASSQGHLSYEQYF.

The rearrangement links TRBV10-1 to TRBJ2-2; possible D gene TRBD1, 5 bases. The CDR3 consists of 13 residues. V was clipped by 3 bases and J by 6 bases, with 8 bases between them. Germline CDR1 and CDR2: WNHNN and SYGVQD (reference sequence). The CDR3 DNA reads as TGCGCCAGCAGTGAATCAGGGCCCGGGGAGCTGTTTTTT. Translation: CASSESGPGELFF.

V is TRBV7-2 and J is TRBJ2-7; D uncertain. The CDR3 sequence is 15 residues long. The ends were cut back, 6 bases at V and 9 bases at J, with 24 bases in the middle. Per the germline V gene, CDR1 is SGHTA and CDR2 is FQGNSA. CDR3 amino acids: CASRSPILTYDGQYF. DNA of the CDR3: TGTGCCAGCAGATCACCCATTCTAACCTACGATGGGCAGTACTTC.

This clone was counted between two and nine times. CDR3 residues: CASSRGQGAGEQYF. The CDR3 DNA follows: TGTGCCAGCAGCAGAGGACAGGGGGCGGGCGAGCAGTACTTC. The chain couples TRBV9 to TRBJ2-7, with 11 bases matching TRBD1. Trimming at V came to 4 bases and at J to 6 bases, leaving 6 bases not matched to a gene. Germline CDR1 SGDLS, CDR2 YYNGEE. The CDR3 runs to 14 residues.

V usage is TRBV28 and J usage is TRBJ1-2; D is possibly TRBD1 (5 bases). Between the trimmed V and J ends, which lost 6 bases and 0 bases, there was a span of 11 bases. The CDR3 totals 14 residues. CDR1 MDHEN and CDR2 SYDVKM come from the germline V gene. DNA for the CDR3: TGTGCCAGCAGACAGGAGGGATCTAACTATGGCTACACCTTC. Amino acids: CASRQEGSNYGYTF.

J is TRBJ2-7 and V is TRBV9; D uncertain. This CDR3 has 15 residues. Germline CDR1 reads SGDLS; CDR2 reads YYNGEE. V was pared by 4 bases and J by 2 bases, with 16 bases between. For the CDR3, the DNA is TGTGCCAGCAGCCCGGTCCCGAACCCTACCTACGAGCAGTACTTC. Translated, it gives CASSPVPNPTYEQYF.